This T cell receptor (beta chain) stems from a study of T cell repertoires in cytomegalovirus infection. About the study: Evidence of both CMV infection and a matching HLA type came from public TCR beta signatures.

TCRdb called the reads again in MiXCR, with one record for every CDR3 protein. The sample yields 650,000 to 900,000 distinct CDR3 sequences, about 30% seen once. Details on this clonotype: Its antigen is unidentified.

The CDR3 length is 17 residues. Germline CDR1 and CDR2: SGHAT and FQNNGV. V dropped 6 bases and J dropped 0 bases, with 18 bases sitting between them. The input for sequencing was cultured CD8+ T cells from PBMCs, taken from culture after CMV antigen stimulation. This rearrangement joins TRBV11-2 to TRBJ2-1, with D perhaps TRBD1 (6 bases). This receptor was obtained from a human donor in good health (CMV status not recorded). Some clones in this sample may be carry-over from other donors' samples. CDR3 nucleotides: TGTGCCAGCAGTTTAACCTACAGGGCCCGCTCCTACAATGAGCAGTTCTTC. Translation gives CASSLTYRARSYNEQFF.